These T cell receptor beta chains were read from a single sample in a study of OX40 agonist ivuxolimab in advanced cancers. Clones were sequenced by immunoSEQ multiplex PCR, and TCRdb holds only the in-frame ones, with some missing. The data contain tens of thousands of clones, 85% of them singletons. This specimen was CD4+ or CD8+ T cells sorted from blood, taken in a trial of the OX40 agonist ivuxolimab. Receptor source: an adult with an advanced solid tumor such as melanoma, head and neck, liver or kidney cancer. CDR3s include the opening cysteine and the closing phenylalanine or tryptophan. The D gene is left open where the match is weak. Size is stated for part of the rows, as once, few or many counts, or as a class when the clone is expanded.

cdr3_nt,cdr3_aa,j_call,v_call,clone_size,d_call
TGTGCCAGCAGCCTGCATTACGAGCAGTACTTC,CASSLHYEQYF,TRBJ2-7,TRBV7-8,NA,NA
TGTGCCAGCTCACCAGGGACAGGGGACTATGGCTACACCTTC,CASSPGTGDYGYTF,TRBJ1-2,TRBV18,NA,TRBD1
TGTGCCAGCAGTGAAGGCAGGGGAATTGGGGAGACCCAGTACTTC,CASSEGRGIGETQYF,TRBJ2-5,TRBV2,once,NA
TGTGCCAGCAGTGAAGGGGGAGCGGGGCTAGAGACCCAGTACTTC,CASSEGGAGLETQYF,TRBJ2-5,TRBV2,NA,TRBD2
TGTGCCACCGAAGACAGGGATAATCAGCCCCAGCATTTT,CATEDRDNQPQHF,TRBJ1-5,TRBV6-5,NA,TRBD1
TGTGCCAGCAGTGTCCAACATACGGGACTCGCCTACGAGCAGTACTTC,CASSVQHTGLAYEQYF,TRBJ2-7,TRBV2,NA,NA
TGTGCCAGCAGCTTGGCCTCGAGCGGGAGGTACCAAGAGACCCAGTACTTC,CASSLASSGRYQETQYF,TRBJ2-5,TRBV5-6,few,TRBD2
TGCGCCAGCAGCCAGATGGACAGGGAAAAACTGTTTTTT,CASSQMDREKLFF,TRBJ1-4,TRBV5-1,NA,TRBD1
TGCGCCAGCAGCCTGGACACTCCTAACTATGGCTACACCTTC,CASSLDTPNYGYTF,TRBJ1-2,TRBV5-1,NA,NA
TGTGCCACCAGCAGAGATTTGACTTTAGCTCGCACCTTC,CATSRDLTLARTF,TRBJ1-2,TRBV15,NA,NA
TGCGCCAGCAGCCAAGTAGGAGGGCAGGGCGGCTATGGCTACACCTTC,CASSQVGGQGGYGYTF,TRBJ1-2,TRBV4-3,NA,NA
TGTGCCAGCAGCTTCCGGGGGACTGAGGTGAATGAGCAGTTCTTC,CASSFRGTEVNEQFF,TRBJ2-1,TRBV7-9,few,NA
TGTGCCAGCACGGGACAGGGACACACCGGGGAGCTGTTTTTT,CASTGQGHTGELFF,TRBJ2-2,TRBV2,NA,TRBD1
TGTGCCAGCTTTATTGGCGCAGGGGGCGGCTACACCTTC,CASFIGAGGGYTF,TRBJ1-2,TRBV19,NA,TRBD1
TGTGCCAGCAGCCTCAGTCCTACGGAGCAGTTCTTC,CASSLSPTEQFF,TRBJ2-1,TRBV7-2,few,NA
TGTGCCATCCGGCCCCCGGGAGGGCCCGATGAGCAGTTCTTC,CAIRPPGGPDEQFF,TRBJ2-1,TRBV10-3,once,TRBD2
TGTGCCAGCAGCTTAGCAGGGGCAGGCGAGCAGTACTTC,CASSLAGAGEQYF,TRBJ2-7,TRBV11-2,NA,NA
TGCGCCAGCAGCCAAGTAGCAGGGAATACGCAGTATTTT,CASSQVAGNTQYF,TRBJ2-3,TRBV4-3,once,NA
TGTGCCAGCAGCAAGTATGGGACCTTCCTCCCAGATACGCAGTATTTT,CASSKYGTFLPDTQYF,TRBJ2-3,TRBV21-1,NA,NA
TGTGCCAGCAGCTTAGAGCAGTACGAGCAGTACTTC,CASSLEQYEQYF,TRBJ2-7,TRBV11-2,NA,NA
TGTGCCAGCAAGCATCCAGGCGCGGGAAACACCATATATTTT,CASKHPGAGNTIYF,TRBJ1-3,TRBV25-1,NA,NA
TGTGCCAGTAGCTTACGGTTAATCGGGGATACGCAGTATTTT,CASSLRLIGDTQYF,TRBJ2-3,TRBV19,NA,NA
TGTGCCAGCAACCGGGACGGGGGAAACACCATATATTTT,CASNRDGGNTIYF,TRBJ1-3,TRBV9,NA,NA
TGTGCCAGCAGTGATCTGTCCGATAATGAAAAACTGTTTTTT,CASSDLSDNEKLFF,TRBJ1-4,TRBV25-1,NA,NA
TGTGCCAGCAGTACCGACAGGGCTCGGGGTGAAAAACTGTTTTTT,CASSTDRARGEKLFF,TRBJ1-4,TRBV2,NA,TRBD1
TGTGCCAGCAGCGCGGGACGTTACACCGGGGAGCTGTTTTTT,CASSAGRYTGELFF,TRBJ2-2,TRBV9,NA,NA
TGTGCCAGCTCACGGGGGGGGAACTATGGCTACACCTTC,CASSRGGNYGYTF,TRBJ1-2,TRBV18,NA,NA
TGTGCCAGCAGCCCAACAACGAGCTCCTACAATGAGCAGTTCTTC,CASSPTTSSYNEQFF,TRBJ2-1,TRBV5-5,NA,NA
TGTGCCAGCAGCTTCGACGGTACTAGCGGCTACAATGAGCAGTTCTTC,CASSFDGTSGYNEQFF,TRBJ2-1,TRBV7-3,NA,TRBD2
TGTGCCAGCAGCCAGGGGGATAACTATGGCTACACCTTC,CASSQGDNYGYTF,TRBJ1-2,TRBV5-4,NA,TRBD1
TGCGCCAGCAGCTGGGGACTAGCGGGAGGGCTCAATGAGCAGTTCTTC,CASSWGLAGGLNEQFF,TRBJ2-1,TRBV5-1,NA,TRBD2
TGCGCCAGCAGCTTGATTACAGGGGGCGCTTCGGAGACCCAGTACTTC,CASSLITGGASETQYF,TRBJ2-5,TRBV5-1,NA,TRBD1
TGTGCCAGCAGTGGGGGCCCTAACTATGGCTACACCTTC,CASSGGPNYGYTF,TRBJ1-2,TRBV25-1,NA,NA
TGCGCCAGCAGCACAGGACAGGGTCACTCTCCGAAGCTGTTTTTT,CASSTGQGHSPKLFF,TRBJ2-2,TRBV5-1,NA,TRBD1
TGCGCCAGCAGCTTGGGGGATAGCTCCTACAATGAGCAGTTCTTC,CASSLGDSSYNEQFF,TRBJ2-1,TRBV5-1,NA,NA
TGTGCCAGCAGCGCAATCAACCGGGACAGCTATGGCTACACCTTC,CASSAINRDSYGYTF,TRBJ1-2,TRBV9,NA,TRBD1
TGTGCCAGCAGCAAAGGAGACACTATGCAAGAGACCCAGTACTTC,CASSKGDTMQETQYF,TRBJ2-5,TRBV21-1,NA,NA
TGCAGCGTTGGGGGGGCAGTATACAATGAGCAGTTCTTC,CSVGGAVYNEQFF,TRBJ2-1,TRBV29-1,NA,NA
TGTGCCAGCAGCTTGGCAGGGGAGCATAGGAATCAGCCCCAGCATTTT,CASSLAGEHRNQPQHF,TRBJ1-5,TRBV5-6,NA,NA